What follows describes a single T cell receptor beta chain. According to the study, TCR beta libraries were built with iRepertoire HTBI primers and CDR3-region Arm-PCR. TCRdb re-called the multiplex PCR reads with MiXCR, one entry per CDR3 protein. This sample carries some 560,000 distinct CDR3 sequences, 15% to 20% of them seen once, and the ten largest clones take 25%. This sample is drawn from a study of regulatory T cells in long-lasting Graves disease. Germline-derived CDR1 and CDR2 are MGHRA and YSYEKL. This CDR3 contains 17 residues. Between the trimmed V and J ends, which lost 1 base and 7 bases, there was a span of 17 bases. Time point defined: newly diagnosed GD, antithyroid drugs for less than 3 months. Researchers made the TCR library from RNA that was extracted from PBMCs. The same data also went into a second study, on T cells in Graves' hyperthyroidism and ophthalmopathy.

Sequencing was performed on peripheral blood mononuclear cells (PBMCs), taken at new diagnosis, from a patient treated with antithyroid drugs. This chain uses TRBV4-1 with TRBJ1-6; D not resolved. This receptor was identified in a woman aged 35-65 years with Graves disease. The CDR3 DNA reads as TGCGCCAGCAGCCAAGGAAGGACCGATCCTTGGAATTCACCCCTCCACTTT. This translates into CASSQGRTDPWNSPLHF.